This entry lists 24 T cell receptor beta chains sequenced from one sample in a study of early stage breast cancer tumors. Some clones are missing from TCRdb's copy, which holds only in-frame ones; the method was immunoSEQ multiplex PCR. This table has about 36,000 clones, 65% to 75% appearing once. The sequenced sample was blood. The receptors here all came from a person between 55 and 69 years old with breast cancer.

The CDR3 region is CASIPRRRARGEQFF. DNA for the CDR3: TGTGCCAGCATCCCTCGCCGACGGGCCCGGGGGGAGCAGTTCTTC. The chain is built from TRBV27 and TRBJ2-1; D might be TRBD2 (6 bases). Trimming took 7 bases from V and 10 from J, leaving 23 bases between them. Germline CDR1 reads MNHEY; CDR2 reads SMNVEV (reference sequence). The CDR3 length is 15 residues.

The chain couples TRBV30 to TRBJ1-6; the D gene is possibly TRBD1 (6 bases). The germline V and J ends were trimmed by 7 bases and 1 base, with 8 bases remaining between them. The CDR3 consists of 13 residues. Germline V gene lookup returns CDR1 GTSNPN and CDR2 SVGIG (reference sequence). This CDR3 reads CAFRGSYNSPLHF. CDR3 coding DNA: TGTGCCTTCAGGGGTTCCTATAATTCACCCCTCCACTTT.

As for this clone: Its ends do not fully match the called genes, so a read error is possible. Other DNA sequences of this sample code for an identical CDR3. The chain employs TRBV2 and TRBJ2-3; TRBD1 is a possible D gene (6 bases). The CDR3 has 16 amino acids. Looked up from germline, CDR1 is SNHLY and CDR2 is FYNNEI. The DNA of the CDR3 is TGTGCCAGCAGTGAAATGGGGGCTCTACTGGGAGATACACAGTATTTT. Its translation: CASSEMGALLGDTQYF.

The chain is built from TRBV7-9 and TRBJ1-5, with D possibly TRBD1 on 6 matching bases. CDR3 size: 15 residues. V lost 5 bases, J lost 3 bases, and 14 bases lay in between. Per germline, CDR1 SEHNR and CDR2 FQNEAQ (reference sequence). The CDR3 DNA is TGTGCCAGCAGCCCCAACGGACAGCTCAATCAGCCCCAGCATTTT. Amino acid sequence: CASSPNGQLNQPQHF.

This chain uses TRBV30 with TRBJ2-3, with TRBD1 as a possible D gene (6 bases). The length of the CDR3 is 14 residues. Trimming took 4 bases from V and 1 from J, leaving 12 bases between them. CDR1 is GTSNPN, CDR2 SVGIG, per germline (reference sequence). This chain's CDR3 is CAWTGGAGTDTQYF. The CDR3 DNA follows: TGTGCCTGGACTGGGGGCGCGGGCACAGATACGCAGTATTTT.

This sequence joins TRBV7-9 and TRBJ1-6; D is uncertain. The CDR3 contains 17 residues. The ends were cut back, 5 bases at V and 6 bases at J, with 20 bases in the middle. CDR1 is SEHNR and CDR2 is FQNEAQ in the germline V gene (reference sequence). The CDR3 DNA reads TGTGCCAGCAGCCCGACCGGGCCGACCCGGCTTAATTCACCCCTCCACTTT. Protein product: CASSPTGPTRLNSPLHF.

This chain connects TRBV10-3 to TRBJ2-7; D remains ambiguous. Trimming stripped 11 bases from V and 4 bases from J, with 12 bases between. The CDR3 covers 11 residues. Germline lookup yields CDR1 ENHRY and CDR2 SYGVKD. CDR3 nucleotide sequence: TGTGCCGTGACATCCACTTACGAGCAGTACTTC. It translates to CAVTSTYEQYF.

The rearrangement joins TRBV6-1 to TRBJ1-2; D remains ambiguous. The CDR3 length is 14 residues. Trimming cost V 4 bases and J 8 bases, with 17 bases left between them. Germline V gene lookup returns CDR1 MNHNS and CDR2 SASEGT. The CDR3, as DNA: TGTGCCAGCAGTGGAGGCATCCCCTCGGGGGGCTACACCTTC. It codes for CASSGGIPSGGYTF.

This chain links TRBV15 with TRBJ1-1, with D perhaps matching TRBD1 (6 bases). V was trimmed by 9 bases and J by 1 base, leaving 18 bases between them. From germline, CDR1 is LNHNV and CDR2 YYDKDF (reference sequence). The CDR3 is 15 amino acids. CDR3 DNA: TGTGCCACAGACGACAGGAGAGGTGCGAACACTGAAGCTTTCTTT. Its protein product is CATDDRRGANTEAFF.

The genes are TRBV10-3 and TRBJ1-1; D gene unclear. Germline loops: CDR1 ENHRY, CDR2 SYGVKD. Trimming cost V 2 bases and J 8 bases, with 9 bases left between them. The CDR3 is 12 amino acids. CDR3 sequence reads: CAISEAGYEAFF. Written as DNA, the CDR3 is TGTGCCATCAGTGAGGCCGGATACGAAGCTTTCTTT.

The chain carries TRBV19 and TRBJ2-6; 10 positions agree with TRBD1. Germline lookup yields CDR1 LNHDA and CDR2 SQIVND (reference sequence). The V segment lost 3 bases and the J segment 2 bases; nucleotides outside the gene matches: 4. The CDR3 is made up of 17 amino acids. CDR3 in DNA: TGTGCCAGTAGTATGACAGGGGGCAGGACTGGGGCCAACGTCCTGACTTTC. Its protein product is CASSMTGGRTGANVLTF.

This clone showed up just a few times. The chain recombines TRBV2 with TRBJ1-2, with 8 bases matching TRBD1. J was trimmed by 4 bases and V by 2 bases; bases with no gene match: 9. CDR1 is SNHLY and CDR2 is FYNNEI in the germline V gene. The CDR3 has 16 residues. Here the CDR3 reads CASSEWAGGISYGYTF. CDR3 DNA: TGTGCCAGCAGTGAATGGGCAGGGGGCATCAGCTATGGCTACACCTTC. The full variable domain, rest sourced from reference TRBV2 and TRBJ1-2, is EPEVTQTPSHQVTQMGQEVILRCVPISNHLYFYWYRQILGQKVEFLVSFYNNEISEKSEIFDDQFSVERPDGSNFTLKIRSTKLEDSAMYFCASSEWAGGISYGYTFGSGTRLTVV.

This clone has only a few counts. The CDR3 is CASTPLEGSVYGYTF. DNA of the CDR3: TGTGCCAGCACCCCCCTGGAGGGATCCGTCTATGGCTACACCTTC. V is TRBV28 and J is TRBJ1-2; no reliable D call. The CDR3 is 15 residues long. CDR1 and CDR2 (germline): MDHEN, SYDVKM. V lost 7 bases, J lost 4 bases, and 19 bases lay in between.

In this sample, this clone turned up once. The chain uses TRBV9 and TRBJ2-5, with 7 bases matching TRBD2. V lost 3 bases to trimming and J lost 1 base; unmatched junction nucleotides: 3. This CDR3 region has 14 residues. Germline V gene sequence: CDR1 SGDLS, CDR2 YYNGEE. The CDR3 sequence is CASSGGGFQETQYF. CDR3 DNA: TGTGCCAGCAGCGGGGGGGGGTTCCAAGAGACCCAGTACTTC.

The gene calls are TRBV5-4 and TRBJ1-4; no clear D gene. The V gene lost 0 bases and the J gene lost 0 bases, with 9 bases spanning the gap. This CDR3 region has 16 residues. The germline V gene has CDR1 SGHNT and CDR2 YYREEE (reference sequence). For the CDR3, the DNA is TGTGCCAGCAGCTTGGGCAGGATGACAACTAATGAAAAACTGTTTTTT. Its translation: CASSLGRMTTNEKLFF.

This chain links TRBV29-1 with TRBJ1-5; maybe TRBD1 (6 bases). From germline, CDR1 is SQVTM and CDR2 ANQGSEA. This CDR3 region has 13 residues. Between the trimmed V and J ends, which lost 5 bases and 6 bases, there was a span of 14 bases. The CDR3 region is CSVSTGIFQPQHF. Written as DNA, the CDR3 is TGCAGCGTTTCAACAGGGATTTTTCAGCCCCAGCATTTT.

This clone was seen a handful of times. The CDR3 DNA reads as TGTGCCGGAGCCCAGGACAGGGGTGGGCAGCCCCAGCATTTT. Translating it yields CAGAQDRGGQPQHF. V and J are TRBV2 and TRBJ1-5; 9 bases match TRBD1. This CDR3 is built from 14 residues. V trimming: 11 bases; J trimming: 7 bases; junction bases outside the gene matches: 12. The germline gives CDR1 SNHLY, CDR2 FYNNEI.

This chain links TRBV7-6 with TRBJ2-7, with D maybe TRBD2 (6 bases). Trimming left V 5 bases short and J 7 bases short, with 15 bases between. The CDR3 is made up of 13 amino acids. CDR1 is SGHVS, CDR2 FNYEAQ, per germline. CDR3 in DNA: TGTGCCAGCAGCCCCGGGAGTGCGGGGGAGCAGTACTTC. Translating it yields CASSPGSAGEQYF. Full variable domain (remainder filled in from reference TRBV7-6 and TRBJ2-7): GAGVSQSPRYKVTKRGQDVALRCDPISGHVSLYWYRQALGQGPEFLTYFNYEAQQDKSGLPNDRFSAERPEGSISTLTIQRTEQRDSAMYRCASSPGSAGEQYFGPGTRLTVT.

The rearrangement links TRBV27 to TRBJ2-7; D is perhaps TRBD2 (6 bases). Germline V lookup: CDR1 MNHEY, CDR2 SMNVEV (reference sequence). Between the trimmed V and J ends, which lost 0 bases and 3 bases, there was a span of 12 bases. This CDR3 region has 15 residues. CDR3 region: CASSLSIGGIYEQYF. The DNA for the CDR3 is TGTGCCAGCAGTTTATCGATTGGAGGGATCTACGAGCAGTACTTC.

The rearrangement joins TRBV30 to TRBJ1-2; 7 positions match TRBD1. Germline V lookup: CDR1 GTSNPN, CDR2 SVGIG (reference sequence). V shed 0 bases and J 3 bases; nucleotides not matched to a gene: 7. This CDR3 has 15 residues. The CDR3 protein is CAWSVQGNQYYGYTF. The CDR3 region has the DNA TGTGCCTGGAGTGTACAGGGGAATCAGTACTATGGCTACACCTTC.

This clone was counted a few times. V is TRBV18 and J is TRBJ1-1, with D possibly TRBD1 on 5 matching bases. This CDR3 has 16 amino acids. The germline gives CDR1 KGHSH, CDR2 LQKENI. Trimming stripped 0 bases from V and 1 base from J, with 12 bases between. As DNA, the CDR3 is TGTGCCAGCTCACCACCGAGGTGGGGGGGGAACACTGAAGCTTTCTTT. It codes for CASSPPRWGGNTEAFF.

V is TRBV12-5 and J is TRBJ2-1; 9 bases are a match to TRBD2. The V segment lost 0 bases and the J segment 10 bases; nucleotides outside the gene matches: 22. Germline assignment: CDR1 LGHNT and CDR2 FRNRAP. The length of the CDR3 is 20 residues. The chain's CDR3 is CASGLVRLGAGGNNELEQFF. The CDR3 bases are TGTGCTAGTGGTTTGGTACGATTAGGAGCGGGGGGCAACAATGAGCTAGAGCAGTTCTTC.

The V gene is TRBV18, the J gene TRBJ2-7; no firm D call. Germline-derived CDR1 and CDR2 are KGHSH and LQKENI. The CDR3 has 16 amino acids. Trimming took 4 bases from V and 0 from J, leaving 16 bases between them. The CDR3 is CASSHTGVISSYEQYF. The CDR3 DNA follows: TGTGCCAGCTCACACACCGGCGTAATCTCCTCCTACGAGCAGTACTTC.

The chain recombines TRBV6-5 with TRBJ2-1; TRBD2 is a possible D gene (5 bases). The CDR3 runs 11 residues. Germline assignment: CDR1 MNHEY and CDR2 SVGAGI. Trimming took off 6 bases at V and 8 bases at J, with 8 bases between the two ends. CDR3: CASRGGHEQFF. The DNA of the CDR3 is TGTGCCAGCAGGGGCGGGCATGAGCAGTTCTTC.